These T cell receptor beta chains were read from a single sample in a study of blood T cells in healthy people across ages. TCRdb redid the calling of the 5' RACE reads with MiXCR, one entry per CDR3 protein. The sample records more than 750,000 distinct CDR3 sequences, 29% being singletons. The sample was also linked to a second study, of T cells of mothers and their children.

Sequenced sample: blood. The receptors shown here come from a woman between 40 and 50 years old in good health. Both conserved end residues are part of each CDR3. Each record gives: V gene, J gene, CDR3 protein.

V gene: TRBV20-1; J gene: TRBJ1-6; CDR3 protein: CSARDMAPDAPLHF
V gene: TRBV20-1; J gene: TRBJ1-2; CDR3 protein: CSARNPDGNYGYTF
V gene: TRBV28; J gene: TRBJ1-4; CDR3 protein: CASSVPPRSGGRPTNEKLFF
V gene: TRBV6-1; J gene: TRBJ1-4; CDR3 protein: CASVVSEANEKLFF
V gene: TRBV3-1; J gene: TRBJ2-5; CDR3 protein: CASSLRGSYQETQYF
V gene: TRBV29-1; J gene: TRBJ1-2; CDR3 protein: CSVRTGDWGGYTF
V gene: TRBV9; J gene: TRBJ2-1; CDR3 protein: CASSSSGALYNEQFF
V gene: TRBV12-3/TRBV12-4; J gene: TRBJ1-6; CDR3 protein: CASSRPGTENSPLHF
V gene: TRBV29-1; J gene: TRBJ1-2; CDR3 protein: CSVEVGRGYTF
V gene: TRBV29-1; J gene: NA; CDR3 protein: CSVIPGQNEQYF
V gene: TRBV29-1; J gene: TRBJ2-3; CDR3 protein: CSVGVGGDTQYF
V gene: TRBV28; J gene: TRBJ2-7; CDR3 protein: CASSRMDRGAYEQYF
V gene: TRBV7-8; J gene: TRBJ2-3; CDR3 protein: CASSLAPGADTQYF
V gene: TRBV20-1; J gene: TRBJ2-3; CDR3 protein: CSASPLGTSADGDTQYF
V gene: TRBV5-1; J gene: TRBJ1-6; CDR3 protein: CASSSSGQGVDGFGSPLHF
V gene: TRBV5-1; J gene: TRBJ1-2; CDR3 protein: CASSNPPDGTYGYTF
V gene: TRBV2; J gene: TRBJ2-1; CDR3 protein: CASSRGLAGGPDYNEQFF
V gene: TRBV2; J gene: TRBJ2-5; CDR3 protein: CASSGGIYQETQYF
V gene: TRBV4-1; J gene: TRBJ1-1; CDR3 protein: CASSQGVGGNTEAFF
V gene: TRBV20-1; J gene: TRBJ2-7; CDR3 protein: CSASQRGASYEQYF
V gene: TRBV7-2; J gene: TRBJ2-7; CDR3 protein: CASTSMLGVYEQYF
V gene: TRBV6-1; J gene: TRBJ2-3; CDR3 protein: CARREDSSDTQYF
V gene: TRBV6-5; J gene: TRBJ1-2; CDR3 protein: CASRSETARGYTF
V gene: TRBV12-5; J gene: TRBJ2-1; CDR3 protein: CASGWTSGGASYNEQFF
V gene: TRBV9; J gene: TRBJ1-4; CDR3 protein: CASSDGQGNEKLFF
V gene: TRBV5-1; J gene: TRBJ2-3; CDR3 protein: CASSLGVDTDTQYF
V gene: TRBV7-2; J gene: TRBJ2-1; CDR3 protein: CASSPLQGNEKFF
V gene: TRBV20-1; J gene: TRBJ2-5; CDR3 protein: CSASPSGSYNEQYF
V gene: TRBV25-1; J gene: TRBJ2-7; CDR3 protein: CASSESFYEQYF
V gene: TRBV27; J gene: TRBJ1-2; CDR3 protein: CASSSQDRELYGYTF
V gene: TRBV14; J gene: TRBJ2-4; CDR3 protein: CASSRLAGGPKEQYF
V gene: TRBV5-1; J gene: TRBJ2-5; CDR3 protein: CASTFRQGQETQYF
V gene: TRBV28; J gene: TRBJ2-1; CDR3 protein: CASSFYSGDEQFF